The text below deals with one T cell receptor beta chain. The data belong to a study of blood T cell repertoires in COVID-19. The study recruited people aged roughly 18 to 100 years across approximately 24 US areas. Authors' analysis steps: Researchers report that nucleated cell counts were estimated from reference gene primer amplification. Repertoires were generated with immunoSEQ multiplex PCR, while TCRdb's copy carries only in-frame clones and drops some. The V and J calls and clone size were taken over from that table, and D and trimming were inferred from the DNA. Here the sample spans under 300,000 clones, around 93% being singletons. The sequence was obtained from a human donor in a cohort exposed to, infected with or recovered from COVID-19 (not recorded which). The donor label of this sample is uncertain. The sample comprised PBMCs or T cells enriched from blood (not recorded which).

In DNA form, the CDR3 reads TGTGCCAGCAGCTCGGGACAGATTCAAGAGACCCAGTACTTC. Protein sequence: CASSSGQIQETQYF. V usage is TRBV5-4 and J usage is TRBJ2-5, with TRBD1 identical over 7 bases. CDR1 is SGHNT, CDR2 YYREEE, per germline (reference sequence). Unmatched junction bases numbered 4, after V lost 3 bases and J lost 2 bases. CDR3 size: 14 residues. The whole variable domain, remainder taken from reference TRBV5-4 and TRBJ2-5, is ETGVTQSPTHLIKTRGQQVTLRCSSQSGHNTVSWYQQALGQGPQFIFQYYREEENGRGNFPPRFSGLQFPNYSSELNVNALELDDSALYLCASSSGQIQETQYFGPGTRLLVL.